This T cell receptor beta chain was obtained from a study of post-analysis software for immune sequencing data. On the study more broadly: Relapsing-remitting, secondary progressive and progressive-relapsing multiple sclerosis courses were included. General study findings and limits: TRBV5-6, TRBV5-1 and TRBV20-1 belonged to a set of a handful of TRBV segments that were more frequent in patients than controls. Multiple sclerosis patients showed significantly lower normalized Chao1 diversity than controls did.

Each TCR beta cDNA library carried unique molecular identifiers. Hundreds of thousands of cDNA molecules were obtained from around 0.96 to 9.9 million T cells. TCRdb processed the PCR reads anew with MiXCR; each CDR3 protein has one entry. The data show 750,000 to 950,000 distinct CDR3 sequences, under 60% seen once. Turning to this clonotype: No antigen is known for it.

Germline CDR1 MNHNY, CDR2 SVGAGI (reference sequence). The ends lost 0 bases at V and 5 bases at J; junction bases unmatched: 2. This CDR3 region has 15 residues. The genes are TRBV6-6 and TRBJ2-3, with 10 bases fitting TRBD2. The material sequenced was blood. The origin of this receptor is a girl aged 5 to 17 with multiple sclerosis. The CDR3 nucleotides read TGTGCCAGCAGTTACTCGAGCGGGAGGGGAGATACGCAGTATTTT. This gives the protein CASSYSSGRGDTQYF.